The sequence of this T cell receptor (beta chain) was determined in a study of blood T cell repertoires in COVID-19 (dated by TCRdb to the early 2020s). Regarding the complete study: Samples covering the acute and convalescent phases of COVID-19 were provided by collaborators in the United States, Italy and Spain. The prospective study material was composed of cDNA or gDNA derived from T cells, B-cell-depleted T cells, or PBMCs. The dataset comprised deeply sampled blood TCRbeta repertoires from subjects exposed to, actively infected with, or recovered from COVID-19. A freely available public database, intended as a resource for researchers studying the immune response to SARS-CoV-2, is where the repertoires were released. The samples were drawn from the first 160 participants of the ongoing ImmuneRACE study and from about 1,200 subjects provided by 6 global collaborators. The sample metadata nearly always contained a de-identified subject ID, COVID-19 status, age in years and sex. HLA class I and class II types, where available, came from metadata supplied by the sample provider rather than from assay-based typing.

Study-wide findings and limitations: The quantity of clinical and demographic metadata differed by source and by participant and was supplied without curation.

TCRbeta CDR3 regions were amplified from genomic DNA by means of the immunoSEQ Assay, a bias-controlled multiplex PCR. As for the authors' bioinformatics: Within the assay, amplification of reference gene primers was used to estimate how many nucleated cells each sample contained. To quantify the absolute abundance of each unique TCRbeta CDR3 rearrangement, sequence reads were collapsed and filtered. For each sample, productive Simpson clonality was calculated as the square root of Simpson's diversity index over productive rearrangements. Held by TCRdb, this immuneACCESS table contains in-frame sequences only and omits some clones. Under half of the omission traces to an unresolved V gene where checked; the cause of the rest is unknown. The V and J calls and clone size come from that table; D and trimming were worked out from the DNA. This sample lists roughly 140,000 clones; more than 65% were detected once. The ten biggest clones cover 10% of the sample.

Its CDR3 holds 15 amino acids, cysteine through phenylalanine. The CDR3 DNA has 45 bases and is translated from base 1. CDR1 and CDR2 (SGHAT, FQNNGV) derive from the germline V gene. Unmatched junction bases come to 7, with V trimmed by 5 bases and J by 2 bases. On this clone itself: Its antigen target is currently unknown. The input lacks base qualities; no much larger clone sits a single base away.

The collaborating institutions used their own protocols to collect whole blood in K2EDTA tubes. For TCRbeta analysis, collaborators shipped samples as frozen whole blood, isolated PBMCs, or DNA extracted from either of those sample types. The specimen was peripheral blood. This sequence was found in a man in his sixties with active or convalescent COVID-19. The chain employs TRBV11-2 and TRBJ2-3; 7 bases in the junction line up with TRBD2. The DNA sequence is TGTGCCAGCAGCCTCTCTAGCGGATACACAGATACGCAGTATTTT. Translated, it gives CASSLSSGYTDTQYF.